This T cell receptor (beta chain) was recovered during a study of cytomegalovirus exposure and HLA in healthy donors. PCR amplification relied on 60 Vbeta primers (plus 13 Jbeta primers). Measured with immunoSEQ multiplex PCR; TCRdb has only the in-frame clones, and not every one. Of 150,000 to 200,000 clones detected, about three quarters appear once; the ten largest clones hold about 0.93%. Germline CDR1 reads MDHEN; CDR2 reads SYDVKM. The CDR3 spans 17 residues. Between the trimmed V and J ends, which lost 5 bases and 0 bases, there was a span of 19 bases. Findings and limits, study-wide: In presence/absence analyses, roughly uniform sequencing depth across donors was assumed. In an earlier analysis, most TCR beta V segments were productive about 87% or about 30% of the time.

With respect to this clone: What it binds is not known.

The sequencing input was PBMCs. This sequence was found in a woman in her forties or fifties in good health and CMV-seropositive. The V gene is TRBV28, the J gene TRBJ2-5; D is perhaps TRBD2 (7 bases). The chain's CDR3 is CASSPGAAGAHQETQYF. The CDR3 region has the DNA TGTGCCAGCAGTCCGGGGGCGGCGGGGGCCCACCAAGAGACCCAGTACTTC.